A single sample is the source of the 23 T cell receptor beta chains below, sequenced in a study of OX40 agonist ivuxolimab in advanced cancers. TCRdb's table, derived via immunoSEQ multiplex PCR, lists solely in-frame clones and lacks some. The sample lists tens of thousands of clones, 85% occurring once. This sample comprised CD4+ or CD8+ T cells sorted from blood, obtained in a trial of the OX40 agonist ivuxolimab. Source of these receptors: an adult with an advanced solid tumor such as melanoma, head and neck, liver or kidney cancer.

The chain couples TRBV4-1 to TRBJ1-1; no clear D gene. CDR3 length: 16 amino acids. Looked up from germline, CDR1 is MGHRA and CDR2 is YSYEKL. Deletions cut 3 bases from V and 1 base from J, with 15 bases between. The CDR3 DNA reads TGCGCCAGCAGCCAGGTGGCCGGAGGGCCGAACACTGAAGCTTTCTTT. Translation: CASSQVAGGPNTEAFF.

V is TRBV7-3 and J is TRBJ2-1; 7 bases align to TRBD2. CDR1 is SGHTA and CDR2 is FQGTGA in the germline V gene. The ends lost 5 bases at V and 2 bases at J; junction bases unmatched: 9. This CDR3 region has 16 residues. The CDR3 sequence: CASSLGRKGTYNEQFF. CDR3 nucleotide sequence: TGTGCCAGCAGCCTCGGGAGGAAAGGGACCTACAATGAGCAGTTCTTC.

The V and J genes are TRBV19 and TRBJ2-7; D call uncertain. V lost 4 bases, J lost 5 bases, and 9 bases lay in between. The CDR3 covers 12 residues. Germline V lookup: CDR1 LNHDA, CDR2 SQIVND (reference sequence). CDR3 sequence: CASSTSGDEQYF. Here the CDR3 DNA reads TGTGCCAGTAGTACCTCTGGGGACGAGCAGTACTTC.

This chain connects TRBV9 to TRBJ2-5; D could derive from TRBD1 or TRBD2 (5 bases each). The end of the DNA is better explained by TRBJ2-7, so the J call may be wrong. Germline CDR1 reads SGDLS; CDR2 reads YYNGEE. There are 14 residues in the CDR3. The CDR3 region is CASSVGDRNYEQYF. The CDR3, as DNA: TGTGCCAGCAGCGTAGGGGACCGAAACTACGAGCAGTACTTC.

The chain couples TRBV6-6 to TRBJ2-3; D call uncertain. Deletions cut 7 bases from V and 0 bases from J, with 14 bases between. Germline-derived CDR1 and CDR2 are MNHNY and SVGAGI (reference sequence). This CDR3 has 15 residues. CDR3 sequence (DNA): TGTGCCAGCACCTACGAGGCAGCCAGCACAGATACGCAGTATTTT. Protein sequence: CASTYEAASTDTQYF.

V and J are TRBV28 and TRBJ1-1; no reliable D call. Looked up from germline, CDR1 is MDHEN and CDR2 is SYDVKM. This CDR3 is built from 14 residues. V was shortened by 3 bases and J by 7 bases, with 15 bases between the two germline ends. The CDR3 nucleotides read TGTGCCAGCAGTTTCAAGAGGATAGCAGATGAAGCTTTCTTT. This translates into CASSFKRIADEAFF. The full variable domain, rest sourced from reference TRBV28 and TRBJ1-1, is DVKVTQSSRYLVKRTGEKVFLECVQDMDHENMFWYRQDPGLGLRLIYFSYDVKMKEKGDIPEGYSVSREKKERFSLILESASTNQTSMYLCASSFKRIADEAFFGQGTRLTVV.

This clone appeared a few times. The V call is TRBV7-3, the J call TRBJ2-1; D unclear. Germline CDR1 and CDR2: SGHTA and FQGTGA. The CDR3 loop spans 15 amino acids. The V and J ends lost 5 bases and 0 bases respectively, with 11 bases between them. CDR3 sequence reads: CASSPDLSSYNEQFF. The CDR3 DNA is TGTGCCAGCAGCCCCGACTTGAGCTCCTACAATGAGCAGTTCTTC.

This rearrangement joins TRBV7-2 to TRBJ1-1, with D possibly TRBD1 on 6 matching bases. This CDR3 has 15 residues. V dropped 6 bases and J dropped 6 bases, with 20 bases sitting between them. Looked up from germline, CDR1 is SGHTA and CDR2 is FQGNSA. This CDR3 reads CASSVNVNRAAEAFF. CDR3 sequence (DNA): TGTGCCAGCAGTGTCAATGTAAACAGGGCGGCTGAAGCTTTCTTT.

V gene TRBV5-1 combines with J gene TRBJ2-5; no clear D. The CDR3 loop spans 13 amino acids. Trimming took off 5 bases at V and 5 bases at J, with 13 bases between the two ends. The V gene's germline CDR1 is SGHRS and CDR2 YFSETQ. This CDR3 reads CASRVNSGETQYF. The CDR3 DNA reads TGCGCCAGCAGAGTGAACTCCGGGGAGACCCAGTACTTC.

The chain joins TRBV4-2 to TRBJ2-3; D call uncertain. This CDR3 spans 16 amino acids. Germline V lookup: CDR1 LGHNA, CDR2 YNFKEQ. Trimming pared 1 base from V and 2 bases from J, leaving 13 bases between. The CDR3 DNA reads as TGTGCCAGCAGCCAAGGTGGTTCTCGCCTCACAGATACGCAGTATTTT. Translated: CASSQGGSRLTDTQYF.

In this sample, this clone turned up a few times. V is TRBV7-9 and J is TRBJ1-2; no firm D call. V was cut by 4 bases and J by 4 bases, with 7 bases left in between. CDR1 and CDR2 (germline): SEHNR, FQNEAQ (reference sequence). This CDR3 comprises 12 residues. The CDR3 sequence is CASSSEIYGYTF. CDR3 sequence (DNA): TGTGCCAGCAGCTCAGAAATCTATGGCTACACCTTC. The variable domain in full, with the rest retrieved from reference TRBV7-9 and TRBJ1-2, is DTGVSQNPRHKITKRGQNVTFRCDPISEHNRLYWYRQTLGQGPEFLTYFQNEAQLEKSRLLSDRFSAERPKGSFSTLEIQRTEQGDSAMYLCASSSEIYGYTFGSGTRLTVV.

V is TRBV30 and J is TRBJ1-1; D is uncertain. The V end lost 1 base, the J end lost 1 base, and 7 bases lay between the germline ends. The CDR3 contains 13 residues. Germline V gene lookup returns CDR1 GTSNPN and CDR2 SVGIG (reference sequence). Here the CDR3 reads CAWSGQTNTEAFF. The CDR3 DNA is TGTGCCTGGAGTGGTCAGACGAACACTGAAGCTTTCTTT.

This sequence joins TRBV5-1 and TRBJ2-7; D may be TRBD2 (6 bases). The CDR3 runs 12 residues. V lost 4 bases, J lost 4 bases, and 9 bases lay in between. The germline gives CDR1 SGHRS, CDR2 YFSETQ. Here the CDR3 reads CASSRDFYEQYF. The CDR3 nucleotides read TGCGCCAGCAGCAGGGACTTTTACGAGCAGTACTTC.

The rearrangement uses TRBV9 and TRBJ2-7; D is possibly TRBD2 (6 bases). The germline CDR1 and CDR2 sequences are SGDLS and YYNGEE. CDR3 length: 16 amino acids. V lost 0 bases and J 0 bases, leaving 13 bases between the germline ends. The CDR3 DNA is TGTGCCAGCAGCGTAGAGGGTAGCGGAAGCTCCTACGAGCAGTACTTC. It translates to CASSVEGSGSSYEQYF.

CDR3 in DNA: TGTGCCAGCTCCCAGACTAGCGGGAGGGCCCGGAATGAGCAGTTCTTC. Its translation is CASSQTSGRARNEQFF. V gene TRBV18 combines with J gene TRBJ2-1; 14 bases are shared with TRBD2. Germline CDR1 and CDR2: KGHSH and LQKENI. After removal of 6 bases from V and 7 bases from J, the junction contained 8 bases not matched to a gene. CDR3 size: 16 residues. The variable domain in full, with the rest retrieved from reference TRBV18 and TRBJ2-1, is NAGVMQNPRHLVRRRGQEARLRCSPMKGHSHVYWYRQLPEEGLKFMVYLQKENIIDESGMPKERFSAEFPKEGPSILRIQQVVRGDSAAYFCASSQTSGRARNEQFFGPGTRLTVL.

The gene calls are TRBV27 and TRBJ2-1; the D gene is possibly TRBD2 (5 bases). Trimming removed 2 bases at V and 0 bases at J, with 8 bases between. CDR1 and CDR2 from the germline V gene are MNHEY and SMNVEV (reference sequence). CDR3 length: 15 residues. The CDR3 sequence is CASSLTGNSYNEQFF. For the CDR3, the DNA is TGTGCCAGCAGTTTAACGGGGAACTCCTACAATGAGCAGTTCTTC.

The J gene is TRBJ2-1, the V gene TRBV11-2; 10 bases fit TRBD2. The CDR3 is made up of 15 amino acids. The ends lost 8 bases at V and 10 bases at J; junction bases unmatched: 14. Germline CDR1 is SGHAT and CDR2 is FQNNGV. CDR3 loop: CASLRGLAEKGEQFF. In DNA form, the CDR3 reads TGTGCCAGCCTCAGAGGACTAGCGGAGAAGGGGGAGCAGTTCTTC. The complete variable domain, with remaining parts taken from reference TRBV11-2 and TRBJ2-1, reads EAGVAQSPRYKIIEKRQSVAFWCNPISGHATLYWYQQILGQGPKLLIQFQNNGVVDDSQLPKDRFSAERLKGVDSTLKIQPAKLEDSAVYLCASLRGLAEKGEQFFGPGTRLTVL.

This chain links TRBV5-6 with TRBJ2-5; D uncertain. Germline loops: CDR1 SGHDT, CDR2 YYEEEE. V lost 1 base to trimming and J lost 4 bases, with 11 bases between them. The CDR3 has 14 amino acids. CDR3 protein: CASSLRVGGETQYF. Written as DNA, the CDR3 is TGTGCCAGCAGCTTGCGAGTGGGTGGAGAGACCCAGTACTTC.

The chain couples TRBV18 to TRBJ2-7, with 7 nucleotides matching TRBD2. CDR3 length: 14 residues. V was pared by 4 bases and J by 4 bases, with 7 bases of the junction left unmatched. Per the germline V gene, CDR1 is KGHSH and CDR2 is LQKENI. The CDR3 loop reads CASSHGRERYEQYF. The CDR3 nucleotides read TGTGCCAGCTCACACGGGCGGGAGAGGTACGAGCAGTACTTC.

Concerning this clone: Other DNA sequences in this specimen translate into the identical CDR3. This chain uses TRBV2 with TRBJ1-5; 8 bases match TRBD1. The V gene end was trimmed by 6 bases and the J gene end by 2 bases; junction bases not matched to a gene: 12. Germline V gene lookup returns CDR1 SNHLY and CDR2 FYNNEI. CDR3 size: 17 residues. Here the CDR3 reads CASSKDRESTRNQPQHF. CDR3 nucleotide sequence: TGTGCCAGCAGCAAGGACAGGGAATCAACTCGCAATCAGCCCCAGCATTTT.

The J gene is TRBJ2-5, the V gene TRBV19, with a tentative D call TRBD1 (7 bases). V gave up 2 bases and J gave up 4 bases, with 14 bases separating them. Germline lookup yields CDR1 LNHDA and CDR2 SQIVND (reference sequence). The CDR3 totals 15 residues. The CDR3 region is CASSIRRGHLETQYF. CDR3 coding DNA: TGTGCCAGTAGTATAAGGAGGGGGCATTTAGAGACCCAGTACTTC.

The rearrangement uses TRBV4-1 and TRBJ2-5, with TRBD2 matching over 7 bases. Trimming cost V 0 bases and J 5 bases; bases outside gene matches: 6. Per the germline V gene, CDR1 is MGHRA and CDR2 is YSYEKL. This CDR3 is 15 amino acids long. For the CDR3, the DNA is TGCGCCAGCAGCCAAGATGGCGGGAGCAGGGAGACCCAGTACTTC. Protein product: CASSQDGGSRETQYF.

V gene TRBV28 combines with J gene TRBJ2-1, with 7 bases aligning to TRBD2. The CDR3 contains 14 residues. V gave up 0 bases and J gave up 7 bases; unmatched junction bases: 3. The germline CDR1 and CDR2 sequences are MDHEN and SYDVKM. The CDR3 DNA reads as TGTGCCAGCAGTTTATGGCGGGAGTTAAATGAGCAGTTCTTC. It specifies CASSLWRELNEQFF.